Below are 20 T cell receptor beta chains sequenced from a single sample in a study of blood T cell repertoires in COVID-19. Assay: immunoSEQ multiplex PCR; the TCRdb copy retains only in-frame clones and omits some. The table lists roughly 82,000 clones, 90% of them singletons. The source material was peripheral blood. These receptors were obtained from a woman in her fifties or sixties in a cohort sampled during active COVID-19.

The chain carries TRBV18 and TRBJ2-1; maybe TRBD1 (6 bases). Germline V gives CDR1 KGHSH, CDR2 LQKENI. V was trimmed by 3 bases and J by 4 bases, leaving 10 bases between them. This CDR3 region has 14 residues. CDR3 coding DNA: TGTGCCAGCTCACCCGGACAGCCGTACAATGAGCAGTTCTTC. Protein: CASSPGQPYNEQFF.

The CDR3 DNA is TGTGCCAGCTCACCAGGGACTAGCGGGGGCTCCTACAATGAGCAGTTCTTC. Translating it yields CASSPGTSGGSYNEQFF. The V call is TRBV18, the J call TRBJ2-1; 14 bases map to TRBD2. The CDR3 sequence is 17 residues long. Germline V gene data show CDR1 as KGHSH and CDR2 as LQKENI. The V and J ends lost 2 bases and 0 bases, in that order; junction bases with no gene match: 0. The full variable domain, its missing parts supplied by reference TRBV18 and TRBJ2-1, is NAGVMQNPRHLVRRRGQEARLRCSPMKGHSHVYWYRQLPEEGLKFMVYLQKENIIDESGMPKERFSAEFPKEGPSILRIQQVVRGDSAAYFCASSPGTSGGSYNEQFFGPGTRLTVL.

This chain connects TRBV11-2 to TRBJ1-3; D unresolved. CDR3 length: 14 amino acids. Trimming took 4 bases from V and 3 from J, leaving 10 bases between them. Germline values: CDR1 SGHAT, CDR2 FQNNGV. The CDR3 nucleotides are TGTGCCAGCAGCTCCCTAACTATTGGAAACACCATATATTTT. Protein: CASSSLTIGNTIYF.

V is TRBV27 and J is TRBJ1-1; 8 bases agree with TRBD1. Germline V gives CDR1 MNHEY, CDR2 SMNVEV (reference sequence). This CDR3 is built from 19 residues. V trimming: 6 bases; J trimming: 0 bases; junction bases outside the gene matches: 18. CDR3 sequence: CASSARYRTGKIMNTEAFF. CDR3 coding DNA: TGTGCCAGCAGCGCCCGGTATCGGACAGGGAAGATTATGAACACTGAAGCTTTCTTT.

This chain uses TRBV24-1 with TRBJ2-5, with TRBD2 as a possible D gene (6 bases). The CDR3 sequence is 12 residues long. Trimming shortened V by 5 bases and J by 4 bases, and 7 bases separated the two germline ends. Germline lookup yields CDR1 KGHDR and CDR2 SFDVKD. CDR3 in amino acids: CATSGGGETQYF. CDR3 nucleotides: TGTGCCACCAGTGGGGGAGGAGAGACCCAGTACTTC.

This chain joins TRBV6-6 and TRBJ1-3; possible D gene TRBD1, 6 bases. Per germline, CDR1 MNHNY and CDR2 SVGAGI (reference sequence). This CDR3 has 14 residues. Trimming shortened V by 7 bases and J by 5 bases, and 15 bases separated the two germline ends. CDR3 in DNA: TGTGCCAGCACCACCACAGGGTACAGAAACACCATATATTTT. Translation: CASTTTGYRNTIYF.

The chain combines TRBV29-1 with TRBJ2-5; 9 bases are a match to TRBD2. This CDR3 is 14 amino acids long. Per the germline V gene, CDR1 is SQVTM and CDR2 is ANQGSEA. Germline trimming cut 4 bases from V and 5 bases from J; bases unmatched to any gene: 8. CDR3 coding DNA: TGCAGCGTTGCTCCTGGACTAGCGAGCGAGACCCAGTACTTC. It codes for CSVAPGLASETQYF.

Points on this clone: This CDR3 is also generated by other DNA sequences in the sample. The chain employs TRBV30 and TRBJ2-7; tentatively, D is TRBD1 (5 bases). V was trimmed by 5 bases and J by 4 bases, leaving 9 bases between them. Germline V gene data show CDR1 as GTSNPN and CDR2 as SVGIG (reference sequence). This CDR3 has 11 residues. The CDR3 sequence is CAWGDSYEQYF. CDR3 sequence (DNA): TGTGCCTGGGGAGACAGTTACGAGCAGTACTTC.

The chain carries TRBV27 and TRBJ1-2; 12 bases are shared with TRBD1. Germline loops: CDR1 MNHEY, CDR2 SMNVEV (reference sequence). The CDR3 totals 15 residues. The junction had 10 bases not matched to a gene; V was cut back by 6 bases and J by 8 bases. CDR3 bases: TGTGCCAGCAGGTCGACCGGGACAGGGGGCAGGGGCTACACCTTC. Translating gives CASRSTGTGGRGYTF.

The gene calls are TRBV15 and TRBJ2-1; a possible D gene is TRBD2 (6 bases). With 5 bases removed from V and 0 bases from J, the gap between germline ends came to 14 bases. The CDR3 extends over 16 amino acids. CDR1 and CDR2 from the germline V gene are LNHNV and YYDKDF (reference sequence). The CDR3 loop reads CATSPGLLSSYNEQFF. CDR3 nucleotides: TGTGCCACCAGCCCGGGACTCCTCAGCTCCTACAATGAGCAGTTCTTC. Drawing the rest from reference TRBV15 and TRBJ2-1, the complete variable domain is DAMVIQNPRYQVTQFGKPVTLSCSQTLNHNVMYWYQQKSSQAPKLLFHYYDKDFNNEADTPDNFQSRRPNTSFCFLDIRSPGLGDTAMYLCATSPGLLSSYNEQFFGPGTRLTVL.

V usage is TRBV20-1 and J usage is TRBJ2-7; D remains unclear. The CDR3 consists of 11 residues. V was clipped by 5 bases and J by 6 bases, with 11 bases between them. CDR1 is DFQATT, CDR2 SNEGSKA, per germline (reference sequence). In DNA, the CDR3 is TGCAGTGCTTCTGACTGGCCCGAGCAGTACTTC. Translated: CSASDWPEQYF.

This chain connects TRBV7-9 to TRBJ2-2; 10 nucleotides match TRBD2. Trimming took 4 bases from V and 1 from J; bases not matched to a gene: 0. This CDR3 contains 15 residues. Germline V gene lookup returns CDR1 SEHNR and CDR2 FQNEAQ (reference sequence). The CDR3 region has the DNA TGTGCCAGCAGCTGGACTAGCGGGAACACCGGGGAGCTGTTTTTT. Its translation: CASSWTSGNTGELFF.

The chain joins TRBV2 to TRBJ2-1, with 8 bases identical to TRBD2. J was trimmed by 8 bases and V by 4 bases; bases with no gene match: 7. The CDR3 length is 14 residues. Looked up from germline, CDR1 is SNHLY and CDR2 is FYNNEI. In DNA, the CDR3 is TGTGCCAGCAGTGGGGGACTAGGGGTCTATGAGCAGTTCTTC. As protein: CASSGGLGVYEQFF.

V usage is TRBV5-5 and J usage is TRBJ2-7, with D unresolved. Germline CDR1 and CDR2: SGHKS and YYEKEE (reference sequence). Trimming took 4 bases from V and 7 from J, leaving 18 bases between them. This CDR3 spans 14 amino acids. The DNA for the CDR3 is TGTGCCAGCAGCCTTGCCGGGTCCTCTTGGGAGCAGTACTTC. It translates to CASSLAGSSWEQYF. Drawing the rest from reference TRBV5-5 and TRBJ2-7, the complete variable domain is DAGVTQSPTHLIKTRGQQVTLRCSPISGHKSVSWYQQVLGQGPQFIFQYYEKEERGRGNFPDRFSARQFPNYSSELNVNALLLGDSALYLCASSLAGSSWEQYFGPGTRLTVT.

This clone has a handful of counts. The CDR3 bases are TGTGCCAGCAGTTTAAACAGGGATGGCTACACCTTC. It codes for CASSLNRDGYTF. The chain recombines TRBV28 with TRBJ1-2; weak D call: TRBD1 (6 bases). Trimming took off 2 bases at V and 6 bases at J, with 7 bases between the two ends. The germline V gene has CDR1 MDHEN and CDR2 SYDVKM. There are 12 residues in the CDR3.

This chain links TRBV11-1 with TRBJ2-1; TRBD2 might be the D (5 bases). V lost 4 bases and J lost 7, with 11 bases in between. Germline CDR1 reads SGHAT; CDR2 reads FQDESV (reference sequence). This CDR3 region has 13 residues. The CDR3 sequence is CASSSLLENEQFF. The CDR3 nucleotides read TGTGCCAGCAGCTCCCTACTAGAGAATGAGCAGTTCTTC.

The CDR3, as DNA: TGTGCCAGCAGGAAAGCGGGAGTCAGGTTTAATGAGCAGTTCTTC. The encoded protein is CASRKAGVRFNEQFF. The V call is TRBV7-9, the J call TRBJ2-1; the match to TRBD2 covers 8 bases. This CDR3 is 15 amino acids long. Germline V gene sequence: CDR1 SEHNR, CDR2 FQNEAQ (reference sequence). The J segment lost 7 bases and the V segment lost 6 bases, leaving 11 bases of the junction unmatched.

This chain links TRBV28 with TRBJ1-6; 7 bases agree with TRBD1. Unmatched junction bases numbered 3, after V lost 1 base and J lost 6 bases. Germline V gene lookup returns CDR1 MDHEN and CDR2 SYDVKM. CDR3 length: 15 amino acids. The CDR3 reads CASSLSDRSNSPLHF. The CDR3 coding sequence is TGTGCCAGCAGTTTATCGGACAGGTCTAATTCACCCCTCCACTTT.

The CDR3 sequence: CASSSILAGTEQYF. In nucleotides, the CDR3 is TGTGCCAGCAGTTCAATACTAGCGGGGACGGAGCAGTACTTC. The chain employs TRBV27 and TRBJ2-7; TRBD2 aligns across 10 bases. The V segment lost 4 bases and the J segment 7 bases; nucleotides outside the gene matches: 7. Germline-derived CDR1 and CDR2 are MNHEY and SMNVEV (reference sequence). The CDR3 contains 14 residues.

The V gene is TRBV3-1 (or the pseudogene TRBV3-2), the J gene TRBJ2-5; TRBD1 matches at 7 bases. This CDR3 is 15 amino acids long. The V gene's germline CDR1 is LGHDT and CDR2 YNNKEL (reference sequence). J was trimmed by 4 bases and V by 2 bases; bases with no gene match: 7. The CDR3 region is CASSQPRGGRETQYF. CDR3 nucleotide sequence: TGTGCCAGCAGCCAACCAAGAGGGGGCCGAGAGACCCAGTACTTC.